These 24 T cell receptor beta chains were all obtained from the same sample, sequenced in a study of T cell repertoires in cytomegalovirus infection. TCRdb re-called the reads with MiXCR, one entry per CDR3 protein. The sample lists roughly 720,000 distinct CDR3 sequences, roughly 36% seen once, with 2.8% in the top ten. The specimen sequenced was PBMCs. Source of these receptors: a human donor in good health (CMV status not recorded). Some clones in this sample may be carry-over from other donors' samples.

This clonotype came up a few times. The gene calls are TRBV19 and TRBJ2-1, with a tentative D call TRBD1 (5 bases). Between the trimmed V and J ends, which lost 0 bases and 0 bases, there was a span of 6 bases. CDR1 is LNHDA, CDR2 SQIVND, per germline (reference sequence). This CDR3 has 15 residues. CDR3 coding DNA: TGTGCCAGTAGTATAGAACAGGTCTCCTACAATGAGCAGTTCTTC. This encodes CASSIEQVSYNEQFF.

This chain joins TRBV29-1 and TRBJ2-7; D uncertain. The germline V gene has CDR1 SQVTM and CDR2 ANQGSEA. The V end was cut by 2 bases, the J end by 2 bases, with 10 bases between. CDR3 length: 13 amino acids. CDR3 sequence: CSVEPPGAYEQYF. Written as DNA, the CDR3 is TGCAGCGTTGAACCGCCAGGAGCCTACGAGCAGTACTTC.

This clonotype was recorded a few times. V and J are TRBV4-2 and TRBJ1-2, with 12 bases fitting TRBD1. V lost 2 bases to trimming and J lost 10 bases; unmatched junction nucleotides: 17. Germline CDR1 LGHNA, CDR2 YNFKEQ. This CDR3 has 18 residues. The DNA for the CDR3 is TGTGCCAGCAGCCAACCTCCGGGACAGGGGGCGCCTTCCCTGATCTACACCTTC. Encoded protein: CASSQPPGQGAPSLIYTF.

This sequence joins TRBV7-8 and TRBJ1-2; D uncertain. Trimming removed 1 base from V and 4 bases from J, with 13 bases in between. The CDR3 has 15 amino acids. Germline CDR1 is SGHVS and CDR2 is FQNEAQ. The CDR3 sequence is CASSLEALGSYGYTF. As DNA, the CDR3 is TGTGCCAGCAGCTTAGAAGCTCTGGGGTCCTATGGCTACACCTTC. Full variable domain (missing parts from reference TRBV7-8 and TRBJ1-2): GAGVSQSPRYKVAKRGQDVALRCDPISGHVSLFWYQQALGQGPEFLTYFQNEAQLDKSGLPSDRFFAERPEGSVSTLKIQRTQQEDSAVYLCASSLEALGSYGYTFGSGTRLTVV.

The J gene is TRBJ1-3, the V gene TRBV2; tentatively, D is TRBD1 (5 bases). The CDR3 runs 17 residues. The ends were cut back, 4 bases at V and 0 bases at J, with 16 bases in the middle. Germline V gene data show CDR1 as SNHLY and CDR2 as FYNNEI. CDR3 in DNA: TGTGCCAGCAGTGTCCTTTCCGGGGGGAGCTCTGGAAACACCATATATTTT. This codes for CASSVLSGGSSGNTIYF.

Written as DNA, the CDR3 is TGTGCCAGCAGTCCGTCATGGAATTGGGGCACTGAAGCTTTCTTT. It translates to CASSPSWNWGTEAFF. V usage is TRBV12-3 or TRBV12-4 and J usage is TRBJ1-1; no reliable D call. V lost 5 bases, J lost 4 bases, and 17 bases lay in between. The CDR3 extends over 15 amino acids.

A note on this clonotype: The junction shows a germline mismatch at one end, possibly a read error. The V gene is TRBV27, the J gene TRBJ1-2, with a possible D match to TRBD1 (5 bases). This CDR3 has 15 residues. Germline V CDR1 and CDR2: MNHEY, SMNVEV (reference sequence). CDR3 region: CDSSSLSSGYYFYTF. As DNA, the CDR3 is TGTGACAGCAGTTCGTTGTCCTCAGGGTACTATTTCTACACCTTC.

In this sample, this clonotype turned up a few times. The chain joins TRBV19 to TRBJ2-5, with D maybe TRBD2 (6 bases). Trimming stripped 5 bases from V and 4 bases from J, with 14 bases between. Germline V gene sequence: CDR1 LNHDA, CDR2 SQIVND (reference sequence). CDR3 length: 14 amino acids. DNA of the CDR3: TGTGCCAGTAGTCCTGGAGGGACGGGAGAGACCCAGTACTTC. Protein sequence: CASSPGGTGETQYF.

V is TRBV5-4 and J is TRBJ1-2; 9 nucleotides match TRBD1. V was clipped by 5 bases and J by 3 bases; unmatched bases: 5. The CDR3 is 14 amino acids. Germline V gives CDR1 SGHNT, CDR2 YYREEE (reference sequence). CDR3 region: CASSTGGADYGYTF. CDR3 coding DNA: TGTGCCAGCAGTACAGGGGGCGCCGACTATGGCTACACCTTC.

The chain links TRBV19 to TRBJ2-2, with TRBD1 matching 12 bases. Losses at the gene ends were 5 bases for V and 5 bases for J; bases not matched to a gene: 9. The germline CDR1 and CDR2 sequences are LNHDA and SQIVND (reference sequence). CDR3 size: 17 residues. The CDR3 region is CASSAGTGGPRTGELFF. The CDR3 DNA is TGTGCCAGTAGTGCGGGGACAGGGGGCCCGAGGACCGGGGAGCTGTTTTTT.

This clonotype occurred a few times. The CDR3 region is CASSQSRNEQFF. CDR3 DNA: TGTGCCAGCAGCCAAAGCAGGAATGAGCAGTTCTTC. The gene calls are TRBV7-9 and TRBJ2-1; D remains unclear. V was cut by 5 bases and J by 7 bases, with 9 bases left in between. CDR3 length: 12 amino acids. Germline V gene lookup returns CDR1 SEHNR and CDR2 FQNEAQ (reference sequence).

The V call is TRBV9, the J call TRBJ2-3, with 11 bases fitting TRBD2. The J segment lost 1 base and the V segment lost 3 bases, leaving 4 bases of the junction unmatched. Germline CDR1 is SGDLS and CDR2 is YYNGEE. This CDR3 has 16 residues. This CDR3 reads CASSAGSGGGTDTQYF. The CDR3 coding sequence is TGTGCCAGCAGCGCGGGTAGCGGGGGGGGCACAGATACGCAGTATTTT. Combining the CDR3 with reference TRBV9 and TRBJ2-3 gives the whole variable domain DSGVTQTPKHLITATGQRVTLRCSPRSGDLSVYWYQQSLDQGLQFLIQYYNGEERAKGNILERFSAQQFPDLHSELNLSSLELGDSALYFCASSAGSGGGTDTQYFGPGTRLTVL.

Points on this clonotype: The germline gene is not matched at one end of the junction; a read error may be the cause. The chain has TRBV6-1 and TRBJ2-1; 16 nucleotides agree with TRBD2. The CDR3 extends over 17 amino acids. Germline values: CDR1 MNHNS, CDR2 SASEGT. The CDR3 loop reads CASSPGTSGRVDTDQFF. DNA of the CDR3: TGTGCCAGCAGTCCCGGGACTAGCGGGAGGGTCGACACTGATCAGTTCTTT.

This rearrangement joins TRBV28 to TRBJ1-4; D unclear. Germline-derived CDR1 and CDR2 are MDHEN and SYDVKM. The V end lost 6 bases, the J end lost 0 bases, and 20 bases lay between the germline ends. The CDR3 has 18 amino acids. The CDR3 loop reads CASSRFGPSYATNEKLFF. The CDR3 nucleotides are TGTGCCAGCAGCCGATTTGGCCCATCGTATGCAACTAATGAAAAACTGTTTTTT. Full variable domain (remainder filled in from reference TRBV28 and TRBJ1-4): DVKVTQSSRYLVKRTGEKVFLECVQDMDHENMFWYRQDPGLGLRLIYFSYDVKMKEKGDIPEGYSVSREKKERFSLILESASTNQTSMYLCASSRFGPSYATNEKLFFGSGTQLSVL.

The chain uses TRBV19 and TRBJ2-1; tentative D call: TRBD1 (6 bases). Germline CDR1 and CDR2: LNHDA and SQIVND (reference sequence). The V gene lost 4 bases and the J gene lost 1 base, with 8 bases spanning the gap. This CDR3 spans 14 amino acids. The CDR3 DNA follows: TGTGCCAGTAGTAAAACAGGGTCCTACAATGAGCAGTTCTTC. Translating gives CASSKTGSYNEQFF.

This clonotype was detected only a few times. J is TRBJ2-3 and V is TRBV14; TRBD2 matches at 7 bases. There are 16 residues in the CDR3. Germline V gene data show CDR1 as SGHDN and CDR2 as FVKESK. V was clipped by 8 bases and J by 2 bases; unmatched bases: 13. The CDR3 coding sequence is TGTGCCAGCGCGAGGGACCGCGGGAGCTCCACAGATACGCAGTATTTT. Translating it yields CASARDRGSSTDTQYF. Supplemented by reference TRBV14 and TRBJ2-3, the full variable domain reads EAGVTQFPSHSVIEKGQTVTLRCDPISGHDNLYWYRRVMGKEIKFLLHFVKESKQDESGMPNNRFLAERTGGTYSTLKVQPAELEDSGVYFCASARDRGSSTDTQYFGPGTRLTVL.

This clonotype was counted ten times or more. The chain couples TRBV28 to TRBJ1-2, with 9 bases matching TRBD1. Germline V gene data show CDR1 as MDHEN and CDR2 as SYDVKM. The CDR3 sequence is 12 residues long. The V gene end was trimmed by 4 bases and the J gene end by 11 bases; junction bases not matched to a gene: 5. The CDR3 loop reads CASSSQGAGYTF. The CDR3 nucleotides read TGTGCCAGCAGTTCACAGGGGGCGGGTTACACCTTC.

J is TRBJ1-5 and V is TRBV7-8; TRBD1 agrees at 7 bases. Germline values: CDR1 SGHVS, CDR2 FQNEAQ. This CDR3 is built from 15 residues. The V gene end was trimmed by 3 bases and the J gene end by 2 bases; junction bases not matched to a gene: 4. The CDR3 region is CASSFDRAGNQPQHF. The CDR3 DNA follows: TGTGCCAGCAGCTTCGACAGGGCGGGCAATCAGCCCCAGCATTTT.

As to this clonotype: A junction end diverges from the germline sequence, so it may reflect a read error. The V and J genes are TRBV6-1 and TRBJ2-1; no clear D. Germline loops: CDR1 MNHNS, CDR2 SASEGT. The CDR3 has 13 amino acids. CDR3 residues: CASSFRADKEQFF. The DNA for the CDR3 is TGTGCCAGCAGTTTCCGAGCTGACAAGGAGCAGTTCTTC.

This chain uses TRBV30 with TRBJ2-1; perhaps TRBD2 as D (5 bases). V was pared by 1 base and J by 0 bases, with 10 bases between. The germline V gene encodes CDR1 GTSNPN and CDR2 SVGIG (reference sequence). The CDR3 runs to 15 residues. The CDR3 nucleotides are TGTGCCTGGAGTGGGACTTTGAGCTCCTACAATGAGCAGTTCTTC. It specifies CAWSGTLSSYNEQFF.

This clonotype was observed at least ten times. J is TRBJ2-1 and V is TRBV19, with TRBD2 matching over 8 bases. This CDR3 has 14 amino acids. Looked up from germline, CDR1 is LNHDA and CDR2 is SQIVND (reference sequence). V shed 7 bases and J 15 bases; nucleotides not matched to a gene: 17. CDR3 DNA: TGTGCCAGTACCCTCAGTTCCGGGCTAGCGGGTCTGTTCTTC. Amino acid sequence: CASTLSSGLAGLFF.

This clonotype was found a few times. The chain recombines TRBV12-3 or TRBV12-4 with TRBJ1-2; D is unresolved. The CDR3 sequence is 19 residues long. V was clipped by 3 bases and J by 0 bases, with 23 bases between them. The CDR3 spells CASSFGDWIDMDPNYGYTF. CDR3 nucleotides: TGTGCCAGCAGTTTTGGGGATTGGATCGATATGGACCCTAACTATGGCTACACCTTC.

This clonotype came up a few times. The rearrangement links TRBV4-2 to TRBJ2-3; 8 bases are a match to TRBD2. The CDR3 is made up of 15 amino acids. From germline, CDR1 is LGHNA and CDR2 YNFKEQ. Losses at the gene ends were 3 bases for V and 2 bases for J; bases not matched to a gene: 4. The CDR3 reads CASSHERGHTDTQYF. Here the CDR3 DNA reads TGTGCCAGCAGCCACGAGCGGGGGCACACAGATACGCAGTATTTT.

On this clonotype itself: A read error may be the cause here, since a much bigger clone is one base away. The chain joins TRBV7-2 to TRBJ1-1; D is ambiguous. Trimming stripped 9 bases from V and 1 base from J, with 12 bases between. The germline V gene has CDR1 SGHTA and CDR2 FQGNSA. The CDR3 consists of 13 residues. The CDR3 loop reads CARSEQQNTEAFF. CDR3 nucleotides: TGTGCCAGGAGCGAACAGCAGAACACTGAAGCTTTCTTT.